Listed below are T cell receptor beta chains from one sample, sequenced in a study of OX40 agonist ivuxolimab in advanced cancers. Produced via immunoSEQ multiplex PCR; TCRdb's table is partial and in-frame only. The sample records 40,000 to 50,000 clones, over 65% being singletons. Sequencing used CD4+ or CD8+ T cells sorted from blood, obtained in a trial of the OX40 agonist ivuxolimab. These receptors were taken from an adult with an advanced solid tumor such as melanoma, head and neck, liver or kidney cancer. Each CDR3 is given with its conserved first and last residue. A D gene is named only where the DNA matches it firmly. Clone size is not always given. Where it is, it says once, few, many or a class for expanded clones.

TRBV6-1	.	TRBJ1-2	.	CASSEGLGGYTF	TGTGCCAGCAGTGAAGGGCTCGGTGGCTACACCTTC
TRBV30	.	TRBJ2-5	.	CAWSVLGMRGTQYF	TGTGCCTGGAGTGTACTAGGAATGAGGGGGACCCAGTACTTC
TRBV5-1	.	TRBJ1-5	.	CASSLDSPIQPQHF	TGCGCCAGCAGCTTGGACAGCCCCATCCAGCCCCAGCATTTT
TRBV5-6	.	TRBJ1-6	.	CASSLGPGLANSPLHF	TGTGCCAGCAGCTTGGGACCCGGACTGGCTAATTCACCCCTCCACTTT
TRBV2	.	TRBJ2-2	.	CASRFRETTGELFF	TGTGCCAGCCGATTCAGGGAGACCACCGGGGAGCTGTTTTTT
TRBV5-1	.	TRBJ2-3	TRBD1	CASRPGTGGTDTQYF	TGCGCCAGCAGACCGGGGACAGGGGGCACAGATACGCAGTATTTT
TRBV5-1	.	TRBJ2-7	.	CASKAGADSYEQYF	TGCGCCAGCAAAGCAGGGGCCGACTCTTACGAGCAGTACTTC
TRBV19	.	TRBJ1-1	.	CASSIGRGKAFF	TGTGCCAGTAGTATAGGTCGCGGAAAAGCTTTCTTT
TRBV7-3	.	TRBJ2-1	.	CASSPRSNNEQFF	TGTGCCAGCAGCCCTCGGTCGAACAATGAGCAGTTCTTC
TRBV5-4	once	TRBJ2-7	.	CASSSSQVRSYEQYF	TGTGCCAGCAGCTCATCACAGGTTCGTTCCTACGAGCAGTACTTC
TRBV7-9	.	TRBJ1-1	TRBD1	CASSSPDRGRPEAFF	TGTGCCAGCAGCTCACCGGACAGGGGGCGACCTGAAGCTTTCTTT
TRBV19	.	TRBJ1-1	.	CASIGKGGGNTEAFF	TGTGCCAGTATTGGGAAGGGTGGAGGGAACACTGAAGCTTTCTTT